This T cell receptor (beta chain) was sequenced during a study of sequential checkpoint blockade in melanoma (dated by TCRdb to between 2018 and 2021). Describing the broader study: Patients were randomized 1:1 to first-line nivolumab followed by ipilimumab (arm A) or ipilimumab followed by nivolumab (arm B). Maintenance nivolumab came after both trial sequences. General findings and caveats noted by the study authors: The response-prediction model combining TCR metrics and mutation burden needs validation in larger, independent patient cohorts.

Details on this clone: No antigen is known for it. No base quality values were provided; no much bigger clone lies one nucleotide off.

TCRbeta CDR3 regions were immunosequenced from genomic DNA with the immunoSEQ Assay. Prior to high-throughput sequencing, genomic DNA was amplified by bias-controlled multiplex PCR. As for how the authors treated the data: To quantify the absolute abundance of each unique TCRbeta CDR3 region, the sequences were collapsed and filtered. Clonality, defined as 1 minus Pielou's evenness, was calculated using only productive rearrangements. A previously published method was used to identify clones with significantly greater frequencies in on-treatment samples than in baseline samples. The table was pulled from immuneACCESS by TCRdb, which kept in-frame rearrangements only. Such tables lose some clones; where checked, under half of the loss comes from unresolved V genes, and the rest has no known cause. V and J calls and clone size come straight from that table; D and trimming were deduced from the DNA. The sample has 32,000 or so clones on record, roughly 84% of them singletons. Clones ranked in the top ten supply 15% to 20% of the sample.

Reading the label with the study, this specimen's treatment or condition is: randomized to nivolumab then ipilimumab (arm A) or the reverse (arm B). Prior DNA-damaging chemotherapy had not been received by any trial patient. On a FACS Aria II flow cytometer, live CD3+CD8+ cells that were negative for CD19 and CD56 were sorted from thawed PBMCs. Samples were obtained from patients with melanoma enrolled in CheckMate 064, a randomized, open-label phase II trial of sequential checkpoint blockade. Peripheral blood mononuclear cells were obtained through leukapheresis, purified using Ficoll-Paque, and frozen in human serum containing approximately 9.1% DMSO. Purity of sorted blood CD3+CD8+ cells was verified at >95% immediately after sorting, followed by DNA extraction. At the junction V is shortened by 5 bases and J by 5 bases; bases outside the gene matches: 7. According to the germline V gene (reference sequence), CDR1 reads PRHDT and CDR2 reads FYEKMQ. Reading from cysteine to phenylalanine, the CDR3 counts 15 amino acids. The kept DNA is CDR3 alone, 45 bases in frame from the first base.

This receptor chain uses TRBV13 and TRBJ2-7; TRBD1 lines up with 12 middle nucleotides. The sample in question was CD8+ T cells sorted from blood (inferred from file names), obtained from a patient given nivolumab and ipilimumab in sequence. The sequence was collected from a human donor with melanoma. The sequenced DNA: TGTGCCAGCAGCCAGTCGGGACAGGGGGCCGACGAGCAGTACTTC. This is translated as CASSQSGQGADEQYF.